What follows is one T cell receptor (beta chain) and its context. The target antigen is unknown. The CDR3 length is 15 residues. The V gene lost 2 bases and the J gene lost 5 bases, with 12 bases spanning the gap. This entry is derived from a study of T cells after yellow fever vaccination. Study results and limitations: CD4 and CD8 compartments shared a small share of clonotypes. Reappearance after the booster was observed for most primary-vaccination clones (roughly 97% CD4, over 75% CD8). Contaminating bulk clonotypes could be abundant in FACS-sorted repertoires.

TCRdb reanalysed the 5' RACE reads using MiXCR and keeps one entry per CDR3 protein. The sample gives about 330,000 distinct CDR3 sequences, around 7% of which show up once; about 18% is in the top ten. The sequence came from a man aged 18 to 29 who received the YFV17D yellow fever vaccine. The source was PBMCs, collected about 49 days after the first yellow fever vaccination. V gene TRBV12-3 or TRBV12-4 combines with J gene TRBJ1-4; D uncertain. The CDR3, as DNA: TGTGCCAGCAGTTTAAAATTGCGGATCAATGAAAAACTGTTTTTT. Protein: CASSLKLRINEKLFF.